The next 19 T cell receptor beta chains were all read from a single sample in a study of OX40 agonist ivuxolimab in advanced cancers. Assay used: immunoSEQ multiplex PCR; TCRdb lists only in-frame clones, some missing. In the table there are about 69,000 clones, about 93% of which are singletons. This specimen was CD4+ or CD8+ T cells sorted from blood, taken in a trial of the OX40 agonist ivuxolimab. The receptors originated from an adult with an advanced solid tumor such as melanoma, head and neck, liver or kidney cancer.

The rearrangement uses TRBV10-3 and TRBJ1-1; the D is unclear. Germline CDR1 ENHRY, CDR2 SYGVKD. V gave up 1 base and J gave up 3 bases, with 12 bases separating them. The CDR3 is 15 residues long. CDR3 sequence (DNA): TGTGCCATCAGTGAGTGGGCTGACCTGGACACTGAAGCTTTCTTT. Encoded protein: CAISEWADLDTEAFF.

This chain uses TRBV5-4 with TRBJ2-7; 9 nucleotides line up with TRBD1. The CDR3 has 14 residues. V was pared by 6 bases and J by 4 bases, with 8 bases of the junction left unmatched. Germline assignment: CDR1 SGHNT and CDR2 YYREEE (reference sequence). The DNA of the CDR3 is TGTGCCAGCACCCCGGGACAGGGTCTATACGAGCAGTACTTC. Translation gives CASTPGQGLYEQYF.

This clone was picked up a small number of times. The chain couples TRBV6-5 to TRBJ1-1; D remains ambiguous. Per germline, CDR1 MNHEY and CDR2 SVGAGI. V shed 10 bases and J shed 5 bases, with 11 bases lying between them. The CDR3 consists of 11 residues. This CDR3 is CATISETEAFF. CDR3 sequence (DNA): TGTGCCACGATCTCGGAAACTGAAGCTTTCTTT.

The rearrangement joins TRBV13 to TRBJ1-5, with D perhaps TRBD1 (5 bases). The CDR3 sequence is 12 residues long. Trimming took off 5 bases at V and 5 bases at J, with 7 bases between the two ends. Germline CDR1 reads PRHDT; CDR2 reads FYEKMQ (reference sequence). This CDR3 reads CASSAGDQPQHF. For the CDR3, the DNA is TGTGCCAGCAGCGCGGGGGATCAGCCCCAGCATTTT.

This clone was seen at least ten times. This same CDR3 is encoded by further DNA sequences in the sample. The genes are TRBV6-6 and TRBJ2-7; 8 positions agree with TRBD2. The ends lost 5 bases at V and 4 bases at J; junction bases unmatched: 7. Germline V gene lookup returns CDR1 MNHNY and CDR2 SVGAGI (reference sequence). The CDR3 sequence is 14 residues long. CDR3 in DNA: TGTGCCAGCAGTAGTCGGGAGGGCCCATACGAGCAGTACTTC. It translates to CASSSREGPYEQYF.

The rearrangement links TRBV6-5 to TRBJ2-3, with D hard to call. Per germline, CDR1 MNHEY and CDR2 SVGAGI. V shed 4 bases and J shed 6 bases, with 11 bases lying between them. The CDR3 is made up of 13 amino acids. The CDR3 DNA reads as TGTGCCAGCAGTTTGACACCCTCGGATACGCAGTATTTT. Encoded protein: CASSLTPSDTQYF.

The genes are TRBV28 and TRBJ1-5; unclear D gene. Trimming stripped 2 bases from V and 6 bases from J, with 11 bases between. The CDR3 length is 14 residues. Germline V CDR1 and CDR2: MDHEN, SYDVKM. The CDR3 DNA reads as TGTGCCAGCAGTTTAGTCCCAGTAGGTCAGCCCCAGCATTTT. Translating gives CASSLVPVGQPQHF.

CDR3 protein: CASWGSLVTEAFF. CDR3 nucleotide sequence: TGTGCCAGTTGGGGCTCTCTGGTCACTGAAGCTTTCTTT. The chain has TRBV19 and TRBJ1-1, with D perhaps TRBD1 (5 bases). With 8 bases removed from V and 4 bases from J, the gap between germline ends came to 14 bases. The germline CDR1 and CDR2 sequences are LNHDA and SQIVND (reference sequence). The CDR3 consists of 13 residues.

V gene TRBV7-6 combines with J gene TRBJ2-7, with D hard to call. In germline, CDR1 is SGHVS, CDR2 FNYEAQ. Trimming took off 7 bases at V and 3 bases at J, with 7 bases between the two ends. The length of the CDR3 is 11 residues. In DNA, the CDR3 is TGTGCCAGCACCCCCTACTACGAGCAGTACTTC. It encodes CASTPYYEQYF.

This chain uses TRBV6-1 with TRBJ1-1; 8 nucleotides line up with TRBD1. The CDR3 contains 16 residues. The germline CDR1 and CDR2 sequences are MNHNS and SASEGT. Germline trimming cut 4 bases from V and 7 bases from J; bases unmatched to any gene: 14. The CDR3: CASSVLGTGALGEAFF. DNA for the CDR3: TGTGCCAGCAGTGTACTCGGGACAGGCGCTCTGGGTGAAGCTTTCTTT.

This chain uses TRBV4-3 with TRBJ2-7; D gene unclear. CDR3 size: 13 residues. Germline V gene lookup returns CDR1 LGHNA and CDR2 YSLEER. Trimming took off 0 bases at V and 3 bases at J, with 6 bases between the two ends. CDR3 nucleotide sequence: TGCGCCAGCAGCCAAGACGGTAACTACGAGCAGTACTTC. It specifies CASSQDGNYEQYF.

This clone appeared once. The CDR3 nucleotides are TGTGCCAGCAGTGAAGCTCTTGGGAGGACTGAAGCTTTCTTT. Amino acid sequence: CASSEALGRTEAFF. The V call is TRBV2, the J call TRBJ1-1, with no clear D. With 0 bases removed from V and 5 bases from J, the gap between germline ends came to 10 bases. CDR3 size: 14 residues. Looked up from germline, CDR1 is SNHLY and CDR2 is FYNNEI.

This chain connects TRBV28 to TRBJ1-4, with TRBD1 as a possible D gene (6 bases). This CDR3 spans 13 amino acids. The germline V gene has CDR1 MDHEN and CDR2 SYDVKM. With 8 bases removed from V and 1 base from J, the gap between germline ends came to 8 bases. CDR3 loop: CASLQGTNEKLFF. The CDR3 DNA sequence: TGTGCCAGCCTACAGGGAACTAATGAAAAACTGTTTTTT.

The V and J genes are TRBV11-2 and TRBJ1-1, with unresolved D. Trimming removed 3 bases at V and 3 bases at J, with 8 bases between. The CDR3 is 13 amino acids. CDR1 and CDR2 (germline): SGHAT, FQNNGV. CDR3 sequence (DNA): TGTGCCAGCAGCTTCGAAGAGGACACTGAAGCTTTCTTT. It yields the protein CASSFEEDTEAFF.

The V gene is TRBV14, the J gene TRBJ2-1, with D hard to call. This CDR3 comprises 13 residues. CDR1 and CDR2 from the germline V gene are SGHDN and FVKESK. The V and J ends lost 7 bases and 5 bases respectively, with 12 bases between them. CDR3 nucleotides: TGTGCCAGCAAAGAAGCGCCCAACAATGAGCAGTTCTTC. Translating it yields CASKEAPNNEQFF.

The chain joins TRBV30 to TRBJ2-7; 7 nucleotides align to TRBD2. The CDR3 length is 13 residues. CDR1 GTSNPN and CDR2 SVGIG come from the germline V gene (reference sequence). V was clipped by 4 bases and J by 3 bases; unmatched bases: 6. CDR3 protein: CAWTGLDNYEQYF. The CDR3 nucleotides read TGTGCCTGGACTGGACTAGATAACTACGAGCAGTACTTC. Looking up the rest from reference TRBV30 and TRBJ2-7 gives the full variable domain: SQTIHQWPATLVQPVGSPLSLECTVEGTSNPNLYWYRQAAGRGLQLLFYSVGIGQISSEVPQNLSASRPQDRQFILSSKKLLLSDSGFYLCAWTGLDNYEQYFGPGTRLTVT.

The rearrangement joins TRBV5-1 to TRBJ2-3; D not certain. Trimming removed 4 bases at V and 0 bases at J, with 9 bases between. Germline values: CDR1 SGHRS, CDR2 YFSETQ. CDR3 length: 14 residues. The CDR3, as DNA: TGCGCCAGCAGCACTACAGTTAGCACAGATACGCAGTATTTT. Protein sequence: CASSTTVSTDTQYF.

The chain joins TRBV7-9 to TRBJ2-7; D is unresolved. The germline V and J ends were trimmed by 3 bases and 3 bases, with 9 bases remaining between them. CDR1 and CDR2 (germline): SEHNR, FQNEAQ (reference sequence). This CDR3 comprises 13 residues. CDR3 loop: CASSFQSGYEQYF. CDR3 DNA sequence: TGTGCCAGCAGCTTTCAGTCAGGCTACGAGCAGTACTTC.

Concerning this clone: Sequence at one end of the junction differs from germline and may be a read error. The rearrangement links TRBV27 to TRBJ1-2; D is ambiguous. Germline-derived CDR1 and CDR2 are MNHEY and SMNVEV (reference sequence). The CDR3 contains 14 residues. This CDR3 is CASSISRSPYGYTF. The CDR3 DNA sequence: TGTGCCAGCAGTATATCACGGAGTCCCTATGGCTACACCTTC.